This T cell receptor (beta chain) comes out of a study of post-analysis software for immune sequencing data. Whole-study context: Recorded subtypes: relapsing-remitting, secondary progressive, progressive-relapsing; some patients unannotated.

The CDR3 is 15 amino acids. J gave up 7 bases and V 5 bases, and 8 bases lay outside the gene matches. From germline, CDR1 is SNHLY and CDR2 FYNNEI. Turning to this clonotype: What it recognizes is unknown.

Unique-molecular-identifier-tagged TCR beta cDNA libraries were used. The authors obtained roughly 550,000 cDNA molecules from roughly 1.1 to 9.2 million T cells. TCRdb reprocessed the PCR reads with MiXCR, giving one entry per CDR3 protein. This sample has approximately 250,000 distinct CDR3 sequences, with 35% to 45% found just once. Overall study results and limits: Comparison with controls showed significantly lower normalized Chao1 diversity in multiple sclerosis patients. Samples made in the same batch grouped tightly together by F measure. When patients were compared with controls, four or five TRBV segments were more frequent, TRBV5-6, TRBV5-1 and TRBV20-1 among them.

This clonotype was sampled from a girl aged 10 to 17 with multiple sclerosis. Sequencing was done on a sample of blood. This chain links TRBV2 with TRBJ1-4; 9 bases agree with TRBD1. The CDR3 region is CASSPLGQGGEKLFF. The DNA of the CDR3 is TGTGCCAGCAGTCCCCTGGGACAGGGCGGTGAAAAACTGTTTTTT.